The sequence of this TCR beta chain was determined in a study of cytomegalovirus exposure and HLA in healthy donors. Primers included in the PCR were 60 Vbeta and 13 Jbeta primers. Clones were sequenced by immunoSEQ multiplex PCR, and TCRdb holds only the in-frame ones, with some missing. There are 150,000 to 200,000 clones in the sample; more than 65% occur only once, and approximately 4.4% lies in the top ten. Sequences were obtained from PBMCs. This TCR derives from a man in his late teens or twenties in good health and CMV-seropositive.

The CDR3 is CATDRGDTGELFF. For the CDR3, the DNA is TGTGCCACCGACAGGGGGGATACCGGGGAGCTGTTTTTT. The chain joins TRBV10-3 to TRBJ2-2; 9 nucleotides align to TRBD1. The CDR3 runs 13 residues. V lost 10 bases, J lost 5 bases, and 5 bases stayed unmatched. Per the germline V gene, CDR1 is ENHRY and CDR2 is SYGVKD.